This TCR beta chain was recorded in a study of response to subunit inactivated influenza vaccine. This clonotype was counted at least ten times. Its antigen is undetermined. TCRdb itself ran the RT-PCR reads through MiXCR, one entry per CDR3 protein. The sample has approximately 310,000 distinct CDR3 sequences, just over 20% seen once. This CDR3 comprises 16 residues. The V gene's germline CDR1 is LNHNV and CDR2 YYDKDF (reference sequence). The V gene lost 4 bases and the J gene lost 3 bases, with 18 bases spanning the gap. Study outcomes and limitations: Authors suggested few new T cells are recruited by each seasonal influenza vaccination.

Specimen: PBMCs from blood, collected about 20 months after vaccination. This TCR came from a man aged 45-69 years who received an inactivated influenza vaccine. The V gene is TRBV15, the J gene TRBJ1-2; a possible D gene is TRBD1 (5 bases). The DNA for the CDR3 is TGTGCCACCAGCACCCGGAAAGGGGCCATTGACTATGGCTACACCTTC. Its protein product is CATSTRKGAIDYGYTF.